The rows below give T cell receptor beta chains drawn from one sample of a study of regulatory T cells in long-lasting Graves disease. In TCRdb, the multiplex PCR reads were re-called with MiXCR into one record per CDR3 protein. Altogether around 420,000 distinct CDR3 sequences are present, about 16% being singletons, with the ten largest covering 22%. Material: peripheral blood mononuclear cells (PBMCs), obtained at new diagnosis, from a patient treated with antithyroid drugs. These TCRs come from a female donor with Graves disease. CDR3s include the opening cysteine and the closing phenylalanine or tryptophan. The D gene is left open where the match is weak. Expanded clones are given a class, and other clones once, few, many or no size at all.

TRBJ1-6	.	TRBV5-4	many	TGTGCCAGCAGCTTGGGACCGAATAATTCACCCCTCCACTTT	CASSLGPNNSPLHF
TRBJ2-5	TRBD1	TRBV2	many	TGTGCCAGCATTCCGGGACAGGGGTCACTCGGAGAGACCCAGTACTTC	CASIPGQGSLGETQYF
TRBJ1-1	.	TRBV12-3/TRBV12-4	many	TGTGCCAGCAGTTTGGGGCAGTCGGGTGAAGCTTTCTTT	CASSLGQSGEAFF
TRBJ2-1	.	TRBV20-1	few	TGCAGTGCTAGAGATGAACTTAGCGGATGTCTGGTCCACAATGAGCAGTTCTTC	CSARDELSGCLVHNEQFF
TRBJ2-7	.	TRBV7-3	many	TGTGCCAGCAGCTCCTACGACGGCGAGCAGTACTTC	CASSSYDGEQYF
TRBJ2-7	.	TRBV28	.	TGTGCCAGCGGTACCAGGGAAGGCGAGCAGTACTTC	CASGTREGEQYF
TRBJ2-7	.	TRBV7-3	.	TGTGCCAGCAGCTTACTTAGCGGAGGACCCTACGAGCAGTACTTC	CASSLLSGGPYEQYF
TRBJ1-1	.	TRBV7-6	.	TGTGCCAGCAGCAGCGGGACACCCCGGGGTGAAGCTTTCTTT	CASSSGTPRGEAFF
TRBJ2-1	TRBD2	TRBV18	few	TGTGCCAGCTCGCCTCCGGGCGCGGGAGGGCCCTATGAGCAGTTCTTC	CASSPPGAGGPYEQFF
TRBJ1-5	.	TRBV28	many	TGTGCCAGCAGCCAAAATCAGCCCCAGCATTTT	CASSQNQPQHF
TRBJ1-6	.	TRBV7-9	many	TGTGCCAGCAGCTTAGAAGCGGGATCACCCCTCCACTTT	CASSLEAGSPLHF
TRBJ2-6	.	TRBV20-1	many	TGCAGTGCTAGAGGTTCCACCCGGGAGTCTGGGGCCAACGTCCTGACTTTC	CSARGSTRESGANVLTF
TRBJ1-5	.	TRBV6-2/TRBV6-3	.	TGTGCCAGCAGTTACTCGAATTTCAATCAGCCCCAGCATTTT	CASSYSNFNQPQHF
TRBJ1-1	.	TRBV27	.	TGTGCCAGCAGTCCGGGACGCCCGGGGGGGACTGAAGCTTTCTTT	CASSPGRPGGTEAFF
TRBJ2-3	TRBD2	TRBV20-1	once	TGCAGTGCTAGAGACCTTCTAGCGGGAGAGGCAGATACGCAGTATTTT	CSARDLLAGEADTQYF
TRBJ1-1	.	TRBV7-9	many	TGTGCCAGCAGACCACCAACTGGGGGGCGCACTGAAGCTTTCTTT	CASRPPTGGRTEAFF
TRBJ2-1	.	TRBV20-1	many	TGCACCAGAGAGCAGAGCAGGGCTACCTCGAACAATGAGCAGCTCTTC	CTREQSRATSNNEQLF
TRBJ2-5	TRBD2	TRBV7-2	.	TGTGCCAGCAGCTTAGCCCATCTAGCGGGGGGCGGGGAGACCCAGTACTTC	CASSLAHLAGGGETQYF
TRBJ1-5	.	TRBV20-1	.	TGCAGTGCTAGAGCGAGGAACAATCAGCCCCAGCATTTT	CSARARNNQPQHF
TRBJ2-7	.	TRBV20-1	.	TGCAGTGCTAGGTGGGGGTCCTACGAGCAGTACTTC	CSARWGSYEQYF
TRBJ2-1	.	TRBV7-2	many	TGTGCCAGCAGGTATGGGACTCGAAACAATGAGCAGTTCTTC	CASRYGTRNNEQFF
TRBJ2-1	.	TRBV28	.	TGTGCCAGCAGTTCCCCCGGCCACAATGAGCAGTTCTTC	CASSSPGHNEQFF
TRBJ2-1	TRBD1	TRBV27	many	TGTGCCAGCAGTCAAGGGACAGTTCAGTTCTTC	CASSQGTVQFF
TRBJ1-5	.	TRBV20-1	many	TGCAGTGCTAGAGAGACAGCCGATCAGCCCCAGCATTTT	CSARETADQPQHF
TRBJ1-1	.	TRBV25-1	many	TGTGCCAGCAGTGACAGGGAGGGGTACTACGTCACTGAAGCTTTCTTT	CASSDREGYYVTEAFF
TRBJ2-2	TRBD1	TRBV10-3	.	TGTGCCTCCTCTACGGACAGGAGCGACACCGGGGAGCTGTTTTTT	CASSTDRSDTGELFF
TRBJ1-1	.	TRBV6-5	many	TGTGCCAGCAGTTTTCAGGGGATCCCCAAAACCTACACTGAAGCTTTCTTT	CASSFQGIPKTYTEAFF
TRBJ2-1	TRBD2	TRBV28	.	TGTGCCAGCAGAAATGGACTAGCGGTAACCTACAATGAGCAGTTCTTC	CASRNGLAVTYNEQFF
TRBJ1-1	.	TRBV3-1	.	TGTGCCAGCAGCCAGAGGGAGATGAACACTGAAGCTTTCTTT	CASSQREMNTEAFF
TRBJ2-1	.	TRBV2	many	TGTGCCAGCACCGGGACCCTCGGGGGCAGTGAGCAGTTCTTC	CASTGTLGGSEQFF
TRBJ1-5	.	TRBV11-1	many	TGTGCCAGCAGCTCAGGTGGGGGGCCCCAGCATTTT	CASSSGGGPQHF
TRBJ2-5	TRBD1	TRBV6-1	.	TGTGCCAGCAGGACCGCAGGGGGTCGGGAGACCCAGTACTTC	CASRTAGGRETQYF
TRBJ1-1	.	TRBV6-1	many	TGTGCCAGCAAAAAGGGGGAGAACACTGAAGCTTTCTTT	CASKKGENTEAFF
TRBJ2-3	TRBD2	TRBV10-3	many	TGTGCCACTAGGACTAGCGGGAGTACAGATACGCAGTATTTT	CATRTSGSTDTQYF
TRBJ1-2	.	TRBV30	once	TGTGCCTGGAGTAGACATCTCTATGGCTACACCTTC	CAWSRHLYGYTF
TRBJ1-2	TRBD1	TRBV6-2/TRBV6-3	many	TGTGCCAGCGGGACAGGGAGTCGGAGGGATGGCTACACCTTC	CASGTGSRRDGYTF
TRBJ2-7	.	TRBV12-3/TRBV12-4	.	TGTGCCAGCAGAGGAACCGGGCCGGTTCCCTACGAGCAGTACTTC	CASRGTGPVPYEQYF
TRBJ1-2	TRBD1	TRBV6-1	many	TGTGCCAGCAGTCCGCAGGGGGCATTAGAGGGCTACACCTTC	CASSPQGALEGYTF
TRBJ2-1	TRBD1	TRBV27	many	TGTGCCAGCAGCCTTGAGACAGGGGGCGGTGAGCAGTTCTTC	CASSLETGGGEQFF
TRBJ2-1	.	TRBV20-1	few	TGCAGTGCTCGGACCGATGATGAGCAGTTCTTC	CSARTDDEQFF
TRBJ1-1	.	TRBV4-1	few	TGCGCCAGCAGCCAAGTGGCCCCGACGGGGAGCACTGAAGCTTTCTTT	CASSQVAPTGSTEAFF
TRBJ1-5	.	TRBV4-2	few	TGTGCCAGCAGCCAAGAGGGGGAACGGCAGCCCCAGCATTTT	CASSQEGERQPQHF
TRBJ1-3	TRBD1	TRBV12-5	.	TGTGCTAGTAACGACAGGGGCCCCGGGGTTGGAAACACCATATATTTT	CASNDRGPGVGNTIYF
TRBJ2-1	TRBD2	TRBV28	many	TGTGCCAGCAGTTTATACGGGACTAGCGGGGCTGAGCAGTTCTTC	CASSLYGTSGAEQFF
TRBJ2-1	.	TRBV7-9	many	TGTGCCAGCTCCATTGTCCGTGAGCAGTTCTTC	CASSIVREQFF
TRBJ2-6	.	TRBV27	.	TGTGCCAGCAGTTTATCGACGGGGGCCAACGTCCTGACTTTC	CASSLSTGANVLTF
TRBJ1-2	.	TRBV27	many	TGTGCCAGCAGGGGGGCAGACAGCAACTATGGCTACACCTTC	CASRGADSNYGYTF
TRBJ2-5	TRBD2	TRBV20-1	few	TGCAGTGCTAGAGTACTAGCGGAGCGGGAGACCCAGTACTTC	CSARVLAERETQYF
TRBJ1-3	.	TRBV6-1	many	TGTGCCAGCAGTCGCGACAGGGGAAACACCATATATTTT	CASSRDRGNTIYF
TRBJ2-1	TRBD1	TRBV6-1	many	TGTGCCAGCCAAGGGGGCGAGGGGCTGCATGAGCAGTTCTTC	CASQGGEGLHEQFF
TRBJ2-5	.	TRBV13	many	TGTGCCAGCACCCGGAGGGAAGAAGAGACCCAGTACTTC	CASTRREEETQYF
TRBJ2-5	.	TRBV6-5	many	TGTGCCAGCAGTTCAGCGGGCCAAGAGACCCAGTACTTC	CASSSAGQETQYF
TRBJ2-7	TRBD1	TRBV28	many	TGTGCCAGCAGACGGACAGGGGGAACCTACGAGCAGTACTTC	CASRRTGGTYEQYF